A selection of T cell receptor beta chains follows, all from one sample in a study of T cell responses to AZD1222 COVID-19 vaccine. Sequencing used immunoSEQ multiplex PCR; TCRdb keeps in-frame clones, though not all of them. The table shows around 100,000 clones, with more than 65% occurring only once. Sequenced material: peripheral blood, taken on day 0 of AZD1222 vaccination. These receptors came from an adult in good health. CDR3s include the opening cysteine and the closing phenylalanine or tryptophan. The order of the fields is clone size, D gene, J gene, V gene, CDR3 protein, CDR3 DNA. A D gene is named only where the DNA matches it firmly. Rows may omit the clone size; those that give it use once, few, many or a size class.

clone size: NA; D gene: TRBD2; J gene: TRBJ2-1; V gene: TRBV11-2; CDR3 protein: CASSLGGLAGANEQFF; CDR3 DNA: TGTGCCAGCAGCTTAGGGGGACTAGCGGGAGCGAATGAGCAGTTCTTC
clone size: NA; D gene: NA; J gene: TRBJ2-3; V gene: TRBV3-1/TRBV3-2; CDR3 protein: CASSHGRAPASTDTQYF; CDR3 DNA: TGTGCCAGCAGCCATGGGCGGGCCCCCGCTAGCACAGATACGCAGTATTTT
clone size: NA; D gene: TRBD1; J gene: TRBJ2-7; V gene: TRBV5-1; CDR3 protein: CASSSRDSLGEQYF; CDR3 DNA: TGCGCCAGCAGCTCTCGGGACAGTCTTGGCGAGCAGTACTTC
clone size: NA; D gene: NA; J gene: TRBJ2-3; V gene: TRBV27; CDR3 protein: CASSSQADTQYF; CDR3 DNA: TGTGCCAGCAGTTCCCAGGCAGATACGCAGTATTTT
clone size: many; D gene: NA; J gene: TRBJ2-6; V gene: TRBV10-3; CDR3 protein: CAISAQGLPSPGANVLTF; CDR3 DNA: TGTGCCATCAGCGCCCAGGGCTTACCTAGTCCTGGGGCCAACGTCCTGACTTTC
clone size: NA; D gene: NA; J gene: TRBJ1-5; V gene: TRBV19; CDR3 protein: CASSWGGRGNQPQHF; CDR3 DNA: TGTGCCAGTAGTTGGGGGGGACGGGGCAATCAGCCCCAGCATTTT
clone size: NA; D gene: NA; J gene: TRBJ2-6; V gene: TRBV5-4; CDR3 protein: CASGKSGANVLTF; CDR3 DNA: TGTGCCAGTGGGAAATCTGGGGCCAACGTCCTGACTTTC
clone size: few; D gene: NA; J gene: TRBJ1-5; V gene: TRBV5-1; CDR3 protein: CASSPGELSNQPQHF; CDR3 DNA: TGCGCCAGCAGCCCAGGGGAGCTTAGCAATCAGCCCCAGCATTTT
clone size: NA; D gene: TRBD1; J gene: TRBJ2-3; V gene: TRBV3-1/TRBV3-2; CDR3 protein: CASSHWDRGPSTDTQYF; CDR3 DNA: TGTGCCAGCAGCCACTGGGACAGGGGGCCAAGCACAGATACGCAGTATTTT
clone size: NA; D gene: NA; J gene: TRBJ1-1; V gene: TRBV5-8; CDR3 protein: CASSLVGIQAFF; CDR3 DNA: TGTGCCAGCAGCTTGGTTGGGATCCAAGCTTTCTTT
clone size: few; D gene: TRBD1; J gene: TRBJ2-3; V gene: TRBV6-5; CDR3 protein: CATRQGIRGDTQYF; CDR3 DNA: TGTGCCACAAGACAGGGGATTCGGGGAGATACGCAGTATTTT
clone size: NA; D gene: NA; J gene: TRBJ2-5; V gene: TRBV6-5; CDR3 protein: CASSLIGTQYF; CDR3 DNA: TGTGCCAGCAGTTTGATTGGGACCCAGTACTTC
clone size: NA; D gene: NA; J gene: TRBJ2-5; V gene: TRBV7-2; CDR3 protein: CASSKYQETQYF; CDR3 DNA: TGTGCCAGCAGCAAGTACCAAGAGACCCAGTACTTC
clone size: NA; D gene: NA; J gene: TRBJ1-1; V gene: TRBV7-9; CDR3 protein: CASSSGPLKAFF; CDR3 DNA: TGTGCCAGCAGCTCGGGACCGTTAAAGGCTTTCTTT
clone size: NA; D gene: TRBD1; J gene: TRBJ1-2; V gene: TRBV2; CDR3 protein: CASIPQGRDGYTF; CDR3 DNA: TGTGCCAGCATCCCACAGGGGAGGGATGGCTACACCTTC
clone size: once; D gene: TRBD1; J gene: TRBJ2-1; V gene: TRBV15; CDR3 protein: CATSRERTGDNEQFF; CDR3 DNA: TGTGCCACCAGCAGAGAACGGACAGGGGACAATGAGCAGTTCTTC
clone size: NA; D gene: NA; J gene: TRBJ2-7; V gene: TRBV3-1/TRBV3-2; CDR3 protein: CASSQAGEGDDEQYF; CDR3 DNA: TGTGCCAGCAGCCAAGCGGGCGAGGGGGATGACGAGCAGTACTTC
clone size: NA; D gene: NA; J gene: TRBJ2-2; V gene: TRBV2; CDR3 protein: CATRGTGELFF; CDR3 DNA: TGTGCCACACGGGGGACCGGGGAGCTGTTTTTT
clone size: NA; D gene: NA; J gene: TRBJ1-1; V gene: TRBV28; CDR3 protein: CASRAQGSTEAFF; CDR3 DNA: TGTGCCAGCAGAGCACAGGGATCCACTGAAGCTTTCTTT
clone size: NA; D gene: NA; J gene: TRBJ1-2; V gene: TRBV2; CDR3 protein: CASRPPVTSYGYTF; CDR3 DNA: TGTGCCAGCAGGCCCCCCGTCACCTCGTATGGCTACACCTTC
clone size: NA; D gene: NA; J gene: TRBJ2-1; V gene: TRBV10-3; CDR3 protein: CATMGLQGGKANEQFF; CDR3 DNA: TGTGCCACGATGGGTCTACAGGGCGGTAAGGCGAATGAGCAGTTCTTC
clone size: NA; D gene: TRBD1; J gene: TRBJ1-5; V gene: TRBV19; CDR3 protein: CASSPYVTGSNQPQHF; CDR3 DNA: TGTGCCAGTAGTCCCTATGTGACAGGGAGCAATCAGCCCCAGCATTTT
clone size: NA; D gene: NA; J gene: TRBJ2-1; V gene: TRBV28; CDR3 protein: CASRSRAPYNEQFF; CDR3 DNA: TGTGCCAGCAGGTCGCGTGCGCCCTACAATGAGCAGTTCTTC
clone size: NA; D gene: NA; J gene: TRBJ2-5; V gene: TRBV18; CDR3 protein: CASSPLRGLGAETQYF; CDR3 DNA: TGTGCCAGCTCACCCCTCCGCGGCTTGGGAGCAGAGACCCAGTACTTC
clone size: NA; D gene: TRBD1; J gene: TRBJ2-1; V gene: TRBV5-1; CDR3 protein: CASSLEGTGLILEQFF; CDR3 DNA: TGCGCCAGCAGCTTGGAGGGGACAGGGTTGATTTTAGAGCAGTTCTTC
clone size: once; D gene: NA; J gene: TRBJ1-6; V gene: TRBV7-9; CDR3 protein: CASSGMWGANSPLHF; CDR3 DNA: TGTGCCAGCAGCGGGATGTGGGGGGCTAACTCACCCCTCCACTTT
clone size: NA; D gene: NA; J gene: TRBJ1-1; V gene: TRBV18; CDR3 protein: CASSPLPGADTEAFF; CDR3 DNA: TGTGCCAGCTCACCACTTCCAGGGGCGGACACTGAAGCTTTCTTT
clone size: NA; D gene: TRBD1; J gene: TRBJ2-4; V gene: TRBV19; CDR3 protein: CASSIGQGAGEAKNIQYF; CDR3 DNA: TGTGCCAGTAGTATAGGACAGGGGGCCGGGGAAGCCAAAAACATTCAGTACTTC
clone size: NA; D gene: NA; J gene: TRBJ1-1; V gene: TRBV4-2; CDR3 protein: CASSQEGAGAFF; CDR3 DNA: TGTGCCAGCAGCCAAGAAGGGGCTGGGGCTTTCTTT
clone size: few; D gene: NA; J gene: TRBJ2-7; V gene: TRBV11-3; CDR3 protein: CASSLGGSYEQYF; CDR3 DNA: TGTGCCAGCAGCTTGGGGGGCTCCTACGAGCAGTACTTC
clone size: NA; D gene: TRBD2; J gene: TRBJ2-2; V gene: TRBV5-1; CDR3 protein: CASSLSPPTSLNTGELFF; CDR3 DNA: TGCGCCAGCAGCTTGTCCCCCCCGACTAGCCTGAACACCGGGGAGCTGTTTTTT
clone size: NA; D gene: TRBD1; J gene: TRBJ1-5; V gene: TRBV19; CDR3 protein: CASSIDGTGPNQPQHF; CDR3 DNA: TGTGCCAGTAGTATAGACGGGACAGGGCCCAATCAGCCCCAGCATTTT
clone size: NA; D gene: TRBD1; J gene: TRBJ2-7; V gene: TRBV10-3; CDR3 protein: CASSRDRFVYEQYF; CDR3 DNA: TGTGCCTCCTCCCGGGACAGGTTCGTTTACGAGCAGTACTTC
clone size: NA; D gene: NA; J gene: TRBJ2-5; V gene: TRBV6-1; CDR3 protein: CASSESPSLGSRETQYF; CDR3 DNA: TGTGCCAGCAGTGAATCCCCCAGTTTGGGGTCAAGAGAGACCCAGTACTTC
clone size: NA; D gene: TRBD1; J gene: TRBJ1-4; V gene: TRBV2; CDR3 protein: CASSVRGQGGEKLFF; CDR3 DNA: TGTGCCAGCAGTGTTAGGGGACAGGGTGGTGAAAAACTGTTTTTT